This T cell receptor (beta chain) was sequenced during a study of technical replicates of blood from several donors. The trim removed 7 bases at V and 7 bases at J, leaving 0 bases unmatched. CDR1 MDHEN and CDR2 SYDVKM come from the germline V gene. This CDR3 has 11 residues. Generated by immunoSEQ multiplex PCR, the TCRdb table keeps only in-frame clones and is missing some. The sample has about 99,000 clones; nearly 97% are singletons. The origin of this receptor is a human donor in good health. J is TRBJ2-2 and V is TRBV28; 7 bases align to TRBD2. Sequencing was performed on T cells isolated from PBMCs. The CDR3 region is CASTGGGELFF. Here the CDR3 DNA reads TGTGCCAGCACGGGAGGCGGGGAGCTGTTTTTT.